The sequence of this T cell receptor (beta chain) was determined in a study of T-cell memory formation after mild COVID-19. Worth noting for this clonotype: Its antigen is as yet unknown.

The TCR alpha and TCR beta cDNA libraries, bearing sample barcodes and UMIs, were generated by 5'RACE using constant-segment primers. Each CDR3 protein is one row after TCRdb ran MiXCR on the 5' RACE reads. The repertoire holds some 120,000 distinct CDR3 sequences, with about 6.5% as singletons. The CDR3 is 15 residues long. Deletions cut 7 bases from V and 1 base from J, with 16 bases between. CDR1 SGHRS and CDR2 YFSETQ come from the germline V gene. The study, taken as a whole, reports: Among contracting clones, CD4+ were mainly CM/EM and CD8+ enriched in EMRA. Some clones that responded turned up in pre-infection memory, which suggests that cross-reactive memory joined in. CD4/CD8 balance held among clones contracting day 15 to 85, and later expanders leaned CD4+.

This rearrangement joins TRBV5-1 to TRBJ2-3; no clear D. This clonotype was obtained from an adult woman who had mild COVID-19 (a few samples of this study predate the infection). Cell type and time point are not known. Sequenced sample: PBMCs or a T cell subset sorted from them (not recorded which). CDR3 coding DNA: TGCGCCAGCGTATTAGAAAACCCACGCACAGATACGCAGTATTTT. Translating it yields CASVLENPRTDTQYF.